What follows are 26 T cell receptor beta chains derived from one specimen sequenced in a study of breast tumors, draining lymph nodes, adjacent tissues listed by TCRdb under 2016. The lymph node samples were taken from the axillary draining lymph nodes of breast cancer patients. Library construction relied on multiplex PCR. TCRdb shows the sequencer as Illumina HiSeq 2000. The public reads were reanalyzed by TCRdb: fastp trimming at Q25, MiXCR alignment, in-frame beta chains only. Rows matching on CDR3 protein sequence are summarized as one entry with the most common DNA and genes. Recorded for this sample are 200,000 or so distinct CDR3 sequences; 31% of them occurred a single time. The ten largest clones capture 4% to 5.5% of the sample. Sequences were obtained from axillary lymph node tissue. The receptor source for this set is a female donor with breast cancer. Some clones in this sample may be carry-over from other donors' samples.

To note about this clonotype: A much larger clone is a single base away; this may be a read error. The rearrangement uses TRBV19 and TRBJ2-1; D is perhaps TRBD1 or TRBD2 (5 bases each). Germline assignment: CDR1 LNHDA and CDR2 SQIVND (reference sequence). The CDR3 is 14 residues long. Written as DNA, the CDR3 is TGTGCCAGTAGTCACCGGGACGGATACAATGGGCAGTTCTTC. Translated, it gives CASSHRDGYNGQFF.

In this sample, this clonotype turned up a few times. The rearrangement links TRBV15 to TRBJ1-6, with D perhaps TRBD1 (6 bases). V was pared by 4 bases and J by 7 bases, with 17 bases between. Germline CDR1 LNHNV, CDR2 YYDKDF (reference sequence). The CDR3 loop spans 16 amino acids. CDR3 residues: CATSTVGHGGNSPLHF. The CDR3 DNA sequence: TGTGCCACCAGCACCGTGGGACACGGGGGAAATTCACCCCTCCACTTT. The full variable domain, with the rest looked up from reference TRBV15 and TRBJ1-6, is DAMVIQNPRYQVTQFGKPVTLSCSQTLNHNVMYWYQQKSSQAPKLLFHYYDKDFNNEADTPDNFQSRRPNTSFCFLDIRSPGLGDTAMYLCATSTVGHGGNSPLHFGNGTRLTVT.

In the case of this clonotype: Possible read error: a much larger clone is one base away. The chain joins TRBV7-7 to TRBJ2-5, with D possibly matching TRBD2 (6 bases). The germline gives CDR1 SSHAT, CDR2 FNYEAQ (reference sequence). The CDR3 sequence is 13 residues long. The V end lost 8 bases, the J end lost 7 bases, and 17 bases lay between the germline ends. CDR3 sequence: CASSSGLGVTQYF. In nucleotides, the CDR3 is TGTGCCAGCTCTTCGGGACTTGGGGTGACCCAGTACTTC.

Details on this clonotype: A much bigger clone sits one base away, suggesting this may be a read error. This chain uses TRBV18 with TRBJ2-7, with 7 bases identical to TRBD1. The CDR3 spans 15 residues. The germline V gene has CDR1 KGHSH and CDR2 LQKENI. DNA for the CDR3: TGTGCCAGCTCACCAGAGGGGGCAGGCAACTACGAGCAGGACTTC. The encoded protein is CASSPEGAGNYEQDF.

The genes are TRBV20-1 and TRBJ1-2; TRBD1 might be the D (6 bases). V was shortened by 5 bases and J by 7 bases, with 23 bases between the two germline ends. Germline assignment: CDR1 DFQATT and CDR2 SNEGSKA (reference sequence). The CDR3 contains 15 residues. In nucleotides, the CDR3 is TGCAGTGCTTCCGACCAAAAGAGCACAGGGTTTGGCTACACCTTC. Translation: CSASDQKSTGFGYTF.

This clonotype was observed a handful of times. This chain joins TRBV19 and TRBJ1-1; 10 positions match TRBD1. The CDR3 contains 15 residues. Losses at the gene ends were 5 bases for V and 5 bases for J; bases not matched to a gene: 8. From germline, CDR1 is LNHDA and CDR2 SQIVND (reference sequence). The chain's CDR3 is CASSSLGQGGTEAFF. The CDR3 bases are TGTGCCAGTAGTTCCCTTGGACAGGGGGGGACTGAAGCTTTCTTT.

Of note for this clonotype: This may be a read error, as it is one base from a much larger clone. The J gene is TRBJ2-5, the V gene TRBV28; D might be TRBD2 (6 bases). The ends were cut back, 6 bases at V and 5 bases at J, with 22 bases in the middle. In germline, CDR1 is MDHEN, CDR2 SYDVKM. CDR3 length: 16 amino acids. The CDR3 DNA reads TGTGCCAGCAGCCGAAGCAGGAGGGCCGCCTGGGAGACCCAGTACTTC. It yields the protein CASSRSRRAAWETQYF.

This clonotype was counted at least ten times. The chain couples TRBV9 to TRBJ2-2; 11 bases agree with TRBD1. The CDR3 spans 18 residues. CDR1 SGDLS and CDR2 YYNGEE come from the germline V gene. With 3 bases clipped from V and 4 bases from J, the junction kept 11 bases outside the gene matches. The CDR3 DNA reads as TGTGCCAGCAGCGCCGATATACCGGGACAGGGGGGCACCGGGGAGCTGTTTTTT. Amino acids: CASSADIPGQGGTGELFF.

A few counts support this clonotype. The V gene is TRBV5-1, the J gene TRBJ2-5, with D possibly called TRBD1 or TRBD2 (5 bases each). Germline loops: CDR1 SGHRS, CDR2 YFSETQ. This CDR3 region has 15 residues. V lost 0 bases to trimming and J lost 5 bases, with 14 bases between them. The CDR3 DNA sequence: TGCGCCAGCAGCTTGGGGGGACGGACTCACGAGACCCAGTACTTC. Translating it yields CASSLGGRTHETQYF.

The chain has TRBV11-2 and TRBJ1-1; 7 positions agree with TRBD1. V gave up 4 bases and J gave up 0 bases; unmatched junction bases: 5. Germline CDR1 SGHAT, CDR2 FQNNGV. The CDR3 runs to 15 residues. The CDR3 here is CASSSGTAMNTEAFF. CDR3 coding DNA: TGTGCCAGCAGCTCCGGGACAGCTATGAACACTGAAGCTTTCTTT.

The J gene is TRBJ1-1, the V gene TRBV20-1; D remains ambiguous. The germline CDR1 and CDR2 sequences are DFQATT and SNEGSKA (reference sequence). The CDR3 extends over 13 amino acids. The V end was cut by 3 bases, the J end by 7 bases, with 15 bases between. The chain's CDR3 is CSARMSPQIEAFF. CDR3 sequence (DNA): TGCAGTGCTAGGATGTCACCTCAGATTGAAGCTTTCTTT.

This clonotype was recorded many times. CDR3 in amino acids: CASTHRDNVFF. The DNA of the CDR3 is TGTGCCAGCACTCACCGGGACAACGTGTTCTTC. The chain links TRBV11-2 to TRBJ2-1, with D possibly matching TRBD1 (6 bases). The length of the CDR3 is 11 residues. The V end was cut by 7 bases, the J end by 15 bases, with 16 bases between. The germline V gene encodes CDR1 SGHAT and CDR2 FQNNGV.

The table lists this clonotype with many counts. The gene calls are TRBV30 and TRBJ2-7, with D possibly TRBD1 on 5 matching bases. Trimming removed 1 base from V and 5 bases from J, with 18 bases in between. The CDR3 is made up of 15 amino acids. The germline gives CDR1 GTSNPN, CDR2 SVGIG (reference sequence). The CDR3 loop is CAWSGKRQLRDEQYF. The CDR3 nucleotides read TGTGCCTGGAGTGGAAAAAGACAGCTAAGAGACGAGCAGTACTTC.

As to this clonotype: As the CDR3 is not closed by the conserved phenylalanine or tryptophan, this likely results from a read error. The rearrangement uses TRBV20-1 and TRBJ2-5; 7 positions agree with TRBD2. V lost 1 base to trimming and J lost 1 base; unmatched junction nucleotides: 9. This CDR3 comprises 16 residues. The germline V gene encodes CDR1 DFQATT and CDR2 SNEGSKA (reference sequence). As DNA, the CDR3 is TGCAGTGCTAGAGGGGACTATGAGAGGGGCCAAGAGACCCAGTACCTC. Residues: CSARGDYERGQETQYL.

To note about this clonotype: One base away lies a much larger clone, so this may be a sequencing read error. Here the CDR3 reads CASSQVLRGGEQSF. CDR3 nucleotide sequence: TGTGCCAGCAGCCAAGTCCTTAGAGGGGGCGAGCAGTCCTTC. V usage is TRBV14 and J usage is TRBJ2-7; TRBD1 agrees at 7 bases. The CDR3 contains 14 residues. Germline CDR1 and CDR2: SGHDN and FVKESK.

Written as DNA, the CDR3 is TGCAGTGGCGGGGGGACCAGGGCCCAGTACTTC. Translation: CSGGGTRAQYF. The rearrangement uses TRBV20-1 and TRBJ2-5; 8 positions agree with TRBD2. The germline gives CDR1 DFQATT, CDR2 SNEGSKA (reference sequence). V was clipped by 7 bases and J by 9 bases; unmatched bases: 7. This CDR3 has 11 residues.

This clonotype appeared many times. V and J are TRBV15 and TRBJ2-7; TRBD1 is a possible D gene (6 bases). Trimming took 1 base from V and 9 from J, leaving 22 bases between them. The germline CDR1 and CDR2 sequences are LNHNV and YYDKDF (reference sequence). The CDR3 length is 16 residues. The CDR3 sequence: CATSRAGPQGTLGQYF. DNA of the CDR3: TGTGCCACCAGCAGAGCTGGGCCCCAGGGGACCTTGGGGCAGTACTTC.

This clonotype was picked up many times. The V gene is TRBV5-1, the J gene TRBJ2-3; 9 bases fit TRBD2. CDR1 and CDR2 (germline): SGHRS, YFSETQ. With 4 bases clipped from V and 1 base from J, the junction kept 7 bases outside the gene matches. CDR3 length: 16 amino acids. The CDR3 here is CASSMRASGGTDTQYF. Written as DNA, the CDR3 is TGCGCCAGCAGCATGAGGGCTAGCGGGGGCACAGATACGCAGTATTTT. The full variable domain, its missing parts supplied by reference TRBV5-1 and TRBJ2-3, is KAGVTQTPRYLIKTRGQQVTLSCSPISGHRSVSWYQQTPGQGLQFLFEYFSETQRNKGNFPGRFSGRQFSNSRSEMNVSTLELGDSALYLCASSMRASGGTDTQYFGPGTRLTVL.

This clonotype was seen ten or more times. V gene TRBV20-1 combines with J gene TRBJ2-2, with D possibly being TRBD2 (6 bases). The V gene lost 0 bases and the J gene lost 5 bases, with 10 bases spanning the gap. From germline, CDR1 is DFQATT and CDR2 SNEGSKA (reference sequence). The CDR3 is 14 amino acids. Written as DNA, the CDR3 is TGCAGTGCTAGAGATGCCCGGGGGACCGGGGAGCTGTTTTTT. It specifies CSARDARGTGELFF.

This clonotype came up many times. V and J are TRBV12-3 or TRBV12-4 and TRBJ1-5; no clear D gene. CDR3 length equals 13 residues. The V and J ends lost 2 bases and 6 bases respectively, with 8 bases between them. The CDR3 protein is CASSLKSGQPQHF. Written as DNA, the CDR3 is TGTGCCAGCAGTTTAAAGTCCGGTCAGCCCCAGCATTTT.

This chain links TRBV9 with TRBJ2-1; 9 positions agree with TRBD2. The V and J ends lost 5 bases and 9 bases, in that order; junction bases with no gene match: 21. Germline loops: CDR1 SGDLS, CDR2 YYNGEE. The CDR3 runs to 18 residues. The CDR3 sequence: CASSASGSAGGAGGEQFF. DNA for the CDR3: TGTGCCAGCAGTGCTAGTGGGTCCGCGGGAGGGGCGGGGGGTGAGCAGTTCTTC.

This chain connects TRBV29-1 to TRBJ1-5; D may be TRBD1 (6 bases). The CDR3 has 14 amino acids. Looked up from germline, CDR1 is SQVTM and CDR2 is ANQGSEA. The germline V and J ends were trimmed by 1 base and 7 bases, with 14 bases remaining between them. The CDR3, as DNA: TGCAGCGTTGAAGGAGCAGGGGTCGGGCAGCCCCAGCATTTT. It is translated as CSVEGAGVGQPQHF.

This clonotype was observed at least ten times. This chain uses TRBV5-1 with TRBJ1-3; perhaps TRBD1 as D (5 bases). Germline loops: CDR1 SGHRS, CDR2 YFSETQ. This CDR3 region has 15 residues. Trimming took 0 bases from V and 2 from J, leaving 9 bases between them. This chain's CDR3 is CASSLAGTPGNTIYF. As DNA, the CDR3 is TGCGCCAGCAGCTTGGCCGGGACTCCTGGAAACACCATATATTTT.

This clonotype has a count of ten or more. The chain couples TRBV20-1 to TRBJ1-2; D not resolved. V was pared by 1 base and J by 0 bases, with 15 bases between. The CDR3 has 16 amino acids. The germline V gene encodes CDR1 DFQATT and CDR2 SNEGSKA (reference sequence). Written as DNA, the CDR3 is TGCAGTGCTAGAGGGCACGACAATCGCGCTAACTATGGCTACACCTTC. Amino acid sequence: CSARGHDNRANYGYTF.

Ten or more counts support this clonotype. The rearrangement uses TRBV30 and TRBJ1-4; perhaps TRBD1 as D (5 bases). V dropped 3 bases and J dropped 7 bases, with 15 bases sitting between them. The length of the CDR3 is 14 residues. CDR1 and CDR2 from the germline V gene are GTSNPN and SVGIG (reference sequence). The CDR3, as DNA: TGTGCCTGGAGATTCAGGCAGGGCGGTGAAAAACTGTTTTTT. Its protein is CAWRFRQGGEKLFF.

This clonotype was seen repeatedly, ten times or more. The chain uses TRBV14 and TRBJ2-2; D may match TRBD1 or TRBD2 (5 bases each). The CDR3 runs to 14 residues. Deletions cut 10 bases from V and 0 bases from J, with 12 bases between. Germline V CDR1 and CDR2: SGHDN, FVKESK. CDR3 residues: CATSGTANTGELFF. CDR3 nucleotide sequence: TGTGCCACCTCCGGGACGGCGAACACCGGGGAGCTGTTTTTT.